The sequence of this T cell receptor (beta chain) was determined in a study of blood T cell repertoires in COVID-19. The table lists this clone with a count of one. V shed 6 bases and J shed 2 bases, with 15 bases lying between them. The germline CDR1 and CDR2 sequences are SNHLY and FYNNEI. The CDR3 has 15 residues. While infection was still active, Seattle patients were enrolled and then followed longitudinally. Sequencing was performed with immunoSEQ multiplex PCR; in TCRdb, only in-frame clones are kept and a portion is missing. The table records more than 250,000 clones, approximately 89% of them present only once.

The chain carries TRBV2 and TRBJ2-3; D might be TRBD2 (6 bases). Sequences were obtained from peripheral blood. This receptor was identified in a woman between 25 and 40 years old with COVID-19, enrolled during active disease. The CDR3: CASSLIGTDTDTQYF. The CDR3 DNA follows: TGTGCCAGCAGCCTCATCGGGACTGACACAGATACGCAGTATTTT. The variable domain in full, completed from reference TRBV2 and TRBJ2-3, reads EPEVTQTPSHQVTQMGQEVILRCVPISNHLYFYWYRQILGQKVEFLVSFYNNEISEKSEIFDDQFSVERPDGSNFTLKIRSTKLEDSAMYFCASSLIGTDTDTQYFGPGTRLTVL.